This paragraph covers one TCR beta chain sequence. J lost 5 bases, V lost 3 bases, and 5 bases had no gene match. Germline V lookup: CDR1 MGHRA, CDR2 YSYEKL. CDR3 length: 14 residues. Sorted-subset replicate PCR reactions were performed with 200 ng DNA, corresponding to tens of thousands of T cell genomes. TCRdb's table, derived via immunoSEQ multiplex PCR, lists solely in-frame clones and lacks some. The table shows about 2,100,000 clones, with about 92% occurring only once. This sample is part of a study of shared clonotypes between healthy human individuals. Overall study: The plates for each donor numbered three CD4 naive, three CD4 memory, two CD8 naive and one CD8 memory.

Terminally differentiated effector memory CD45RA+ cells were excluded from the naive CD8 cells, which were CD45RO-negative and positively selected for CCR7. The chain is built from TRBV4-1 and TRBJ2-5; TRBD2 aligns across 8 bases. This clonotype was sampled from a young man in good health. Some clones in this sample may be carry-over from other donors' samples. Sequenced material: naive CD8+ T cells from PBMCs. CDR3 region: CASSQSAGVETQYF. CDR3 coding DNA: TGCGCCAGCAGCCAGTCAGCGGGAGTGGAGACCCAGTACTTC.